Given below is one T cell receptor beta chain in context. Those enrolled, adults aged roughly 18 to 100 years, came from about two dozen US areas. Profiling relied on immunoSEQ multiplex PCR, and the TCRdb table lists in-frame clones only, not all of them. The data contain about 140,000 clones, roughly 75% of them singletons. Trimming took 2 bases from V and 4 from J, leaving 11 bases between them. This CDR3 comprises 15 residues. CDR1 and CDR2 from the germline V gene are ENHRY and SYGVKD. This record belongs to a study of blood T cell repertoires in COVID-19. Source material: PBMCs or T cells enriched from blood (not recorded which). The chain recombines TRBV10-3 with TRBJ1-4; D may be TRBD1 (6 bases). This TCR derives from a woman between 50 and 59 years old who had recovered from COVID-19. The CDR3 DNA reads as TGTGCCATCAGTGAGGACAGGACCTTTAATGAAAAACTGTTTTTT. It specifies CAISEDRTFNEKLFF.